This TCR beta chain is drawn from a study of cytomegalovirus exposure and HLA in healthy donors. CDR1 SGDLS and CDR2 YYNGEE come from the germline V gene. The CDR3 runs to 15 residues. V shed 3 bases and J shed 6 bases, with 16 bases lying between them. With 60 Vbeta and 13 Jbeta primers, the PCR was carried out. The data were produced by immunoSEQ multiplex PCR, yet TCRdb's version contains in-frame clones alone and is incomplete. The profile shows roughly 110,000 clones, around three quarters of them singletons. This TCR derives from a man aged 25-40 years in good health and CMV-seropositive. Sequenced material: PBMCs. The chain is built from TRBV9 and TRBJ2-1; D might be TRBD1 (8 bases). This CDR3 reads CASSAPTGEGNEQFF. CDR3 in DNA: TGTGCCAGCAGCGCCCCGACAGGGGAGGGCAATGAGCAGTTCTTC.